The next 25 T cell receptor beta chains were all read from a single sample in a study of T cell responses to AZD1222 COVID-19 vaccine. Clones were read by immunoSEQ multiplex PCR, and TCRdb kept only the in-frame ones, dropping some. The sample yields about 140,000 clones, more than 85% seen once. Sequenced material: peripheral blood, taken 28 days after the second AZD1222 dose. The origin of the receptors is an adult who received the AZD1222 COVID-19 vaccine.

About this clone: Germline is not matched at one junction end, which may reflect a read error. The same CDR3 arises from other DNA sequences in this sample as well. The rearrangement links TRBV15 to TRBJ2-1, with unresolved D. Germline loops: CDR1 LNHNV, CDR2 YYDKDF (reference sequence). The CDR3 is 16 amino acids. For the CDR3, the DNA is TGTGCTACCAGCAGAGCTACGCAGGTTACCTACAATGAGCAGTTCTTC. This translates into CATSRATQVTYNEQFF.

V usage is TRBV6-2 or TRBV6-3 and J usage is TRBJ2-1; TRBD1 is a possible D gene (5 bases). CDR1 is MNHEY, CDR2 SVGEGT, per germline. CDR3 length: 14 amino acids. V lost 3 bases to trimming and J lost 4 bases, with 10 bases between them. CDR3 DNA: TGTGCCAGCAGTTATGGGGCGGATTACAATGAGCAGTTCTTC. Translating gives CASSYGADYNEQFF.

This clone was counted once. The V gene is TRBV5-4, the J gene TRBJ1-1, with unresolved D. The germline V gene has CDR1 SGHNT and CDR2 YYREEE (reference sequence). Between the trimmed V and J ends, which lost 4 bases and 5 bases, there was a span of 9 bases. This CDR3 has 12 residues. The chain's CDR3 is CASSPPGTEAFF. CDR3 coding DNA: TGTGCCAGCAGCCCGCCGGGGACTGAAGCTTTCTTT.

This clone has only a few counts. The V gene is TRBV29-1, the J gene TRBJ1-1, with D perhaps matching TRBD1 (6 bases). CDR3 length: 13 residues. Germline-derived CDR1 and CDR2 are SQVTM and ANQGSEA. V lost 6 bases and J lost 5, with 16 bases in between. The CDR3 loop reads CSVNTGRGTEAFF. The CDR3, as DNA: TGCAGCGTAAACACGGGGAGGGGGACTGAAGCTTTCTTT. Filled out from reference TRBV29-1 and TRBJ1-1, the complete variable domain reads SAVISQKPSRDICQRGTSLTIQCQVDSQVTMMFWYRQQPGQSLTLIATANQGSEATYESGFVIDKFPISRPNLTFSTLTVSNMSPEDSSIYLCSVNTGRGTEAFFGQGTRLTVV.

The chain couples TRBV11-2 to TRBJ1-5, with D possibly being TRBD1 (6 bases). Trimming shortened V by 4 bases and J by 0 bases, and 13 bases separated the two germline ends. CDR1 is SGHAT and CDR2 is FQNNGV in the germline V gene. This CDR3 spans 16 amino acids. The CDR3 region is CASSSYGGDSNQPQHF. CDR3 DNA sequence: TGTGCCAGCAGCTCCTATGGGGGCGATAGCAATCAGCCCCAGCATTTT.

The chain uses TRBV27 and TRBJ2-5; perhaps D is TRBD1 or TRBD2 (7 bases each). This CDR3 spans 15 amino acids. V was clipped by 2 bases and J by 2 bases, with 12 bases between them. Germline V gene data show CDR1 as MNHEY and CDR2 as SMNVEV (reference sequence). In DNA form, the CDR3 reads TGTGCCAGCAGTTTAGACAGGGAGGGACAAGAGACCCAGTACTTC. Translation gives CASSLDREGQETQYF.

The chain uses TRBV15 and TRBJ2-3, with D possibly being TRBD2 (6 bases). V lost 5 bases and J 4 bases, leaving 16 bases between the germline ends. CDR1 is LNHNV, CDR2 YYDKDF, per germline (reference sequence). The CDR3 sequence is 15 residues long. The CDR3 DNA follows: TGTGCCACCAGCGCTACGACAGCGGGTCCAGATACGCAGTATTTT. Protein sequence: CATSATTAGPDTQYF.

The chain couples TRBV6-5 to TRBJ2-5; possibly TRBD1 for D (6 bases). This CDR3 is built from 15 residues. V lost 0 bases to trimming and J lost 3 bases, with 11 bases between them. Germline V lookup: CDR1 MNHEY, CDR2 SVGAGI. CDR3 loop: CASSYSGQGKETQYF. CDR3 in DNA: TGTGCCAGCAGTTACTCGGGGCAGGGGAAAGAGACCCAGTACTTC.

This clone was picked up a small number of times. The chain couples TRBV23-1 to TRBJ1-6; the D is unclear. Being an ORF, TRBV23-1 has a function that is uncertain. Trimming stripped 0 bases from V and 4 bases from J, with 10 bases between. There are 16 residues in the CDR3. The DNA for the CDR3 is TGCGCCAGCAGTCAATCCGTCGGCCGATATAATTCACCCCTCCACTTT. Translation gives CASSQSVGRYNSPLHF.

CDR3 protein: CASSFTSSSGRGLNEQFF. CDR3 nucleotides: TGCGCCAGCAGTTTTACTAGTTCGTCGGGGAGGGGACTCAATGAGCAGTTCTTC. The V call is TRBV4-3, the J call TRBJ2-1, with 7 bases aligning to TRBD2. V was pared by 6 bases and J by 6 bases, with 20 bases of the junction left unmatched. Germline CDR1 is LGHNA and CDR2 is YSLEER. The CDR3 is made up of 18 amino acids.

J is TRBJ1-2 and V is TRBV12-3 or TRBV12-4; TRBD1 matches 8 bases. V dropped 6 bases and J dropped 5; count of bases not matched to a gene: 5. The CDR3 is made up of 13 amino acids. The CDR3, as DNA: TGTGCCAGCAGCTCGGACAGGGTTTATGGCTACACCTTC. Translating gives CASSSDRVYGYTF.

This clone was seen only once. The chain has TRBV7-2 and TRBJ1-5; the D gene is possibly TRBD1 (6 bases). Germline CDR1 SGHTA, CDR2 FQGNSA. This CDR3 is built from 15 residues. V was cut by 4 bases and J by 3 bases, with 13 bases left in between. The CDR3 DNA reads as TGTGCCAGCAGCTCCCGTGGGGGCGCCAATCAGCCCCAGCATTTT. As protein: CASSSRGGANQPQHF.

The J gene is TRBJ2-1, the V gene TRBV7-2, with D unclear. V lost 2 bases to trimming and J lost 4 bases, with 9 bases between them. CDR1 SGHTA and CDR2 FQGNSA come from the germline V gene. CDR3 length: 14 amino acids. CDR3 in DNA: TGTGCCAGCAGCTTACTGGGTGCATACAATGAGCAGTTCTTC. Residues: CASSLLGAYNEQFF.

This clone showed up just a few times. This chain joins TRBV5-5 and TRBJ1-4, with D perhaps matching TRBD1 (6 bases). The V and J ends lost 4 bases and 5 bases respectively, with 15 bases between them. The V gene's germline CDR1 is SGHKS and CDR2 YYEKEE (reference sequence). The CDR3 sequence is 15 residues long. In nucleotides, the CDR3 is TGTGCCAGCAGCCCCCAACAGGGTTGGAATGAAAAACTGTTTTTT. It translates to CASSPQQGWNEKLFF.

This clone was counted a few times. The V gene is TRBV9, the J gene TRBJ2-1, with D possibly matching TRBD2 (5 bases). Between the trimmed V and J ends, which lost 3 bases and 2 bases, there was a span of 18 bases. Germline V gene lookup returns CDR1 SGDLS and CDR2 YYNGEE. CDR3 length equals 17 residues. The CDR3 region has the DNA TGTGCCAGCAGCGCCAACCCAAGAAGCGGTACCTACAATGAGCAGTTCTTC. Protein: CASSANPRSGTYNEQFF. The full variable domain, completed using reference TRBV9 and TRBJ2-1, is DSGVTQTPKHLITATGQRVTLRCSPRSGDLSVYWYQQSLDQGLQFLIQYYNGEERAKGNILERFSAQQFPDLHSELNLSSLELGDSALYFCASSANPRSGTYNEQFFGPGTRLTVL.

The chain's CDR3 is CASGKREATGANVLTF. CDR3 sequence (DNA): TGTGCCAGCGGCAAGCGGGAGGCAACTGGGGCCAACGTCCTGACTTTC. This rearrangement joins TRBV27 to TRBJ2-6; 9 bases align to TRBD2. Germline V gene sequence: CDR1 MNHEY, CDR2 SMNVEV (reference sequence). V was clipped by 8 bases and J by 2 bases; unmatched bases: 7. The CDR3 covers 16 residues.

V and J are TRBV18 and TRBJ1-5; 7 nucleotides match TRBD1. The CDR3 consists of 14 residues. V gave up 6 bases and J gave up 1 base; unmatched junction bases: 3. CDR1 and CDR2 from the germline V gene are KGHSH and LQKENI. The CDR3 nucleotides read TGTGCCAGCTCCCAGGGACAGAGCAATCAGCCCCAGCATTTT. Translating gives CASSQGQSNQPQHF.

The chain combines TRBV12-3 or TRBV12-4 with TRBJ1-4, with TRBD1 as a possible D gene (5 bases). The CDR3 runs 13 residues. Trimming removed 1 base at V and 13 bases at J, with 13 bases between. CDR3: CASSLGEAGRLFF. The CDR3 DNA follows: TGTGCCAGCAGTTTAGGTGAGGCAGGGAGACTGTTTTTT.

The genes are TRBV9 and TRBJ1-1; D is unclear. This CDR3 contains 14 residues. The ends were cut back, 4 bases at V and 1 base at J, with 11 bases in the middle. Germline V CDR1 and CDR2: SGDLS, YYNGEE. CDR3 in DNA: TGTGCCAGCAGCCCCCGGACGGCGAACACTGAAGCTTTCTTT. This translates into CASSPRTANTEAFF. The complete variable domain, with remaining parts taken from reference TRBV9 and TRBJ1-1, reads DSGVTQTPKHLITATGQRVTLRCSPRSGDLSVYWYQQSLDQGLQFLIQYYNGEERAKGNILERFSAQQFPDLHSELNLSSLELGDSALYFCASSPRTANTEAFFGQGTRLTVV.

This clone appeared once. The chain carries TRBV6-5 and TRBJ2-7; 10 bases line up with TRBD1. V lost 6 bases, J lost 3 bases, and 8 bases stayed unmatched. Germline CDR1 MNHEY, CDR2 SVGAGI. The CDR3 is made up of 15 amino acids. This CDR3 is CASSFRQGAGYEQYF. The CDR3 region has the DNA TGTGCCAGCAGCTTTCGACAGGGGGCAGGCTACGAGCAGTACTTC.

V is TRBV6-5 and J is TRBJ1-5; the D gene is possibly TRBD1 (6 bases). The CDR3 runs 16 residues. Germline V gene lookup returns CDR1 MNHEY and CDR2 SVGAGI. Between the trimmed V and J ends, which lost 4 bases and 7 bases, there was a span of 20 bases. The CDR3 spells CASSSRPYPRGQPQHF. For the CDR3, the DNA is TGTGCCAGCAGTTCACGACCGTACCCCAGGGGACAGCCCCAGCATTTT.

The chain joins TRBV28 to TRBJ1-5; D gene ambiguous. V lost 2 bases to trimming and J lost 3 bases, with 11 bases between them. The CDR3 has 15 residues. The germline CDR1 and CDR2 sequences are MDHEN and SYDVKM. CDR3 in DNA: TGTGCCAGCAGTTTACCGTGGGTCAACAATCAGCCCCAGCATTTT. It is translated as CASSLPWVNNQPQHF.

The chain links TRBV6-1 to TRBJ2-5; maybe TRBD1 (6 bases). V shed 2 bases and J shed 1 base, with 14 bases lying between them. CDR1 is MNHNS and CDR2 is SASEGT in the germline V gene. The CDR3 is 16 residues long. CDR3 region: CASSEIRGGAQETQYF. The CDR3 coding sequence is TGTGCCAGCAGTGAAATTAGAGGGGGAGCCCAAGAGACCCAGTACTTC.

This sequence joins TRBV7-8 and TRBJ2-3; TRBD2 aligns across 8 bases. The CDR3 runs 14 residues. The germline gives CDR1 SGHVS, CDR2 FQNEAQ. Trimming at V came to 1 base and at J to 9 bases, leaving 6 bases not matched to a gene. The CDR3 sequence is CASSLDSRGGTQYF. In nucleotides, the CDR3 is TGTGCCAGCAGCTTAGATTCTCGGGGGGGGACGCAGTATTTT.

V and J are TRBV15 and TRBJ2-7; D remains ambiguous. CDR3 size: 16 residues. CDR1 LNHNV and CDR2 YYDKDF come from the germline V gene (reference sequence). Trimming took off 5 bases at V and 5 bases at J, with 22 bases between the two ends. CDR3 sequence reads: CATSARLRQAVDEQYF. CDR3 coding DNA: TGTGCCACCAGCGCGCGCCTCCGGCAGGCGGTCGACGAGCAGTACTTC.